This entry lists 21 T cell receptor beta chains sequenced from one sample in a study of CD8 T cells in Susac syndrome. The authors reverse transcribed roughly 0.5 to 1 ug RNA with random hexamers. Using its own MiXCR run on the immunoSEQ multiplex PCR reads, TCRdb lists one record per CDR3 protein. The sample has some 160,000 distinct CDR3 sequences, about 90% seen once. Sequencing was performed on CD4+ T cells from PBMCs. These receptors all stem from a human donor in good health.

The CDR3 protein is CASSAAVEETQYF. The CDR3, as DNA: TGTGCCAGCAGCGCCGCGGTCGAAGAGACCCAGTACTTC. The genes are TRBV13 and TRBJ2-5; no firm D call. Germline V lookup: CDR1 PRHDT, CDR2 FYEKMQ (reference sequence). This CDR3 has 13 residues. V lost 5 bases and J lost 3, with 10 bases in between.

The CDR3 nucleotides read TGTGCCAGCAGCGATCCCGGGACAGGGGGCCAGGAGACCCAGTACTTC. Its translation: CASSDPGTGGQETQYF. The J gene is TRBJ2-5, the V gene TRBV7-9; 12 bases line up with TRBD1. Losses at the gene ends were 5 bases for V and 5 bases for J; bases not matched to a gene: 9. Per the germline V gene, CDR1 is SEHNR and CDR2 is FQNEAQ (reference sequence). This CDR3 region has 16 residues.

The genes are TRBV27 and TRBJ1-2; the match to TRBD1 covers 7 bases. After removal of 5 bases from V and 5 bases from J, the junction contained 8 bases not matched to a gene. The CDR3 spans 14 residues. Germline V CDR1 and CDR2: MNHEY, SMNVEV (reference sequence). Written as DNA, the CDR3 is TGTGCCAGCAGTCTCAGGACAGGAGATTATGGCTACACCTTC. It translates to CASSLRTGDYGYTF.

This clonotype was seen a few times. This chain joins TRBV7-9 and TRBJ2-5; D gene ambiguous. The CDR3 has 10 residues. In germline, CDR1 is SEHNR, CDR2 FQNEAQ (reference sequence). The V gene lost 6 bases and the J gene lost 5 bases, with 4 bases spanning the gap. Here the CDR3 DNA reads TGTGCCAGCAGGAGGGAGACCCAGTACTTC. Translated, it gives CASRRETQYF.

The chain couples TRBV20-1 to TRBJ2-2; 9 bases align to TRBD2. Germline-derived CDR1 and CDR2 are DFQATT and SNEGSKA (reference sequence). J gave up 3 bases and V 3 bases, and 5 bases lay outside the gene matches. This CDR3 comprises 15 residues. Here the CDR3 reads CSASELAGHTGELFF. Here the CDR3 DNA reads TGCAGTGCTAGCGAGCTAGCGGGACACACCGGGGAGCTGTTTTTT.

This clonotype was detected only once. DNA of the CDR3: TGTGCCAGCTCACCCTCTGGGGACGAGCAGTACTTC. This codes for CASSPSGDEQYF. The chain is built from TRBV18 and TRBJ2-7; D unclear. V gave up 3 bases and J gave up 5 bases, with 8 bases separating them. Germline V gene data show CDR1 as KGHSH and CDR2 as LQKENI. This CDR3 region has 12 residues.

The V gene is TRBV7-2, the J gene TRBJ1-1, with a possible D match to TRBD1 (6 bases). In germline, CDR1 is SGHTA, CDR2 FQGNSA. The V end lost 5 bases, the J end lost 8 bases, and 9 bases lay between the germline ends. The CDR3 extends over 11 amino acids. In DNA form, the CDR3 reads TGTGCCAGCAGCCAGACAGGAGAAGCTTTCTTT. Translating gives CASSQTGEAFF.

The rearrangement joins TRBV11-2 to TRBJ1-6; D is possibly TRBD1 (5 bases). Germline CDR1 is SGHAT and CDR2 is FQNNGV. This CDR3 is 11 amino acids long. V was clipped by 5 bases and J by 9 bases, with 5 bases between them. This CDR3 reads CASSQGSPLHF. CDR3 nucleotide sequence: TGTGCCAGCAGCCAGGGTTCACCCCTCCACTTT.

The chain joins TRBV5-1 to TRBJ1-1; D gene uncertain. Trimming shortened V by 1 base and J by 1 base, and 11 bases separated the two germline ends. The CDR3 totals 15 residues. Per germline, CDR1 SGHRS and CDR2 YFSETQ. CDR3 DNA: TGCGCCAGCAGCTTGAGACCAGCTGGGAACACTGAAGCTTTCTTT. Residues: CASSLRPAGNTEAFF.

This chain joins TRBV7-9 and TRBJ2-7; D may match TRBD1 or TRBD2 (5 bases each). Germline loops: CDR1 SEHNR, CDR2 FQNEAQ (reference sequence). The V and J ends lost 8 bases and 0 bases respectively, with 17 bases between them. The length of the CDR3 is 15 residues. The CDR3 protein is CASPSGAPSSYEQYF. DNA for the CDR3: TGTGCCAGCCCCTCCGGGGCCCCTAGCTCCTACGAGCAGTACTTC.

The V and J genes are TRBV6-5 and TRBJ2-1; 10 nucleotides match TRBD1. The V gene's germline CDR1 is MNHEY and CDR2 SVGAGI. This CDR3 contains 17 residues. Trimming at V came to 0 bases and at J to 8 bases, leaving 10 bases not matched to a gene. Written as DNA, the CDR3 is TGTGCCAGCAGTTACTCGACCGACAGGGGGCTCGTCGATGAGCAGTTCTTC. As protein: CASSYSTDRGLVDEQFF.

The rearrangement uses TRBV7-9 and TRBJ2-7; D is possibly TRBD1 (5 bases). Trimming removed 5 bases from V and 2 bases from J, with 16 bases in between. Germline values: CDR1 SEHNR, CDR2 FQNEAQ (reference sequence). CDR3 length: 15 residues. This CDR3 reads CASSPGAPRAYEQYF. For the CDR3, the DNA is TGTGCCAGCAGCCCTGGGGCCCCAAGGGCCTACGAGCAGTACTTC.

This clonotype has more than one count but fewer than ten. The genes are TRBV7-9 and TRBJ2-5; 9 bases are shared with TRBD2. Germline-derived CDR1 and CDR2 are SEHNR and FQNEAQ (reference sequence). With 1 base clipped from V and 4 bases from J, the junction kept 4 bases outside the gene matches. This CDR3 region has 15 residues. CDR3 sequence: CASSLELAGAETQYF. The DNA for the CDR3 is TGTGCCAGCAGCTTAGAATTAGCGGGAGCAGAGACCCAGTACTTC.

The chain has TRBV29-1 and TRBJ2-7; 11 nucleotides match TRBD1. With V trimmed by 2 bases and J by 6 bases, 9 bases remained unmatched. There are 15 residues in the CDR3. Germline lookup yields CDR1 SQVTM and CDR2 ANQGSEA. The CDR3 loop reads CSVESFGGTGGEQYF. Written as DNA, the CDR3 is TGCAGCGTTGAAAGTTTTGGTGGGACAGGGGGCGAGCAGTACTTC.

The table lists this clonotype with a few counts. The chain employs TRBV10-3 and TRBJ2-7; 9 bases line up with TRBD1. The germline V gene has CDR1 ENHRY and CDR2 SYGVKD. The trim removed 4 bases at V and 5 bases at J, leaving 9 bases unmatched. The CDR3 consists of 15 residues. CDR3 in amino acids: CAISGSGTGSNEQYF. The CDR3, as DNA: TGTGCCATCAGTGGATCCGGGACAGGGTCGAACGAGCAGTACTTC.

The chain uses TRBV3-1 and TRBJ1-1, with 7 bases fitting TRBD1. V lost 4 bases, J lost 5 bases, and 7 bases stayed unmatched. CDR1 and CDR2 from the germline V gene are LGHDT and YNNKEL (reference sequence). The CDR3 is 14 amino acids. The DNA for the CDR3 is TGTGCCAGCAGCCTGACAGGGAGAGGGACTGAAGCTTTCTTT. Encoded protein: CASSLTGRGTEAFF.

The V gene is TRBV29-1, the J gene TRBJ2-7, with D possibly TRBD1 on 5 matching bases. The V end lost 4 bases, the J end lost 2 bases, and 12 bases lay between the germline ends. The CDR3 has 13 residues. Germline lookup yields CDR1 SQVTM and CDR2 ANQGSEA. The CDR3 DNA follows: TGCAGCGTTGTCCCAGGGATAGCCTACGAGCAGTACTTC. It specifies CSVVPGIAYEQYF.

The chain has TRBV20-1 and TRBJ2-3, with 10 nucleotides matching TRBD2. Germline V gene sequence: CDR1 DFQATT, CDR2 SNEGSKA (reference sequence). V trimming: 1 base; J trimming: 0 bases; junction bases outside the gene matches: 16. The CDR3 length is 20 residues. The CDR3, as DNA: TGCAGTGCTAGAGGTCCTGGGGCTAGCGGGAGACCAAGCAGCACAGATACGCAGTATTTT. This sequence encodes CSARGPGASGRPSSTDTQYF.

The V call is TRBV7-9, the J call TRBJ1-4; 9 nucleotides align to TRBD1. The CDR3 length is 14 residues. Germline V gene data show CDR1 as SEHNR and CDR2 as FQNEAQ (reference sequence). The ends lost 5 bases at V and 7 bases at J; junction bases unmatched: 5. The CDR3 DNA reads as TGTGCCAGCAGCCCGGACAGGGGAGCTGAAAAACTGTTTTTT. Its translation is CASSPDRGAEKLFF.

This chain links TRBV28 with TRBJ2-2, with 13 bases lining up with TRBD2. CDR1 is MDHEN, CDR2 SYDVKM, per germline. This CDR3 region has 15 residues. Trimming took 7 bases from V and 8 from J; bases not matched to a gene: 7. The CDR3 coding sequence is TGTGCCAGCACCGAAGGACTAGCGGGAGCTGGGGAGCTGTTTTTT. This translates into CASTEGLAGAGELFF.

This clonotype showed up just once. V usage is TRBV6-5 and J usage is TRBJ1-1; unclear D gene. The germline V gene has CDR1 MNHEY and CDR2 SVGAGI. Trimming pared 5 bases from V and 1 base from J, leaving 8 bases between. This CDR3 spans 13 amino acids. CDR3 residues: CASSKPGNTEAFF. CDR3 bases: TGTGCCAGCAGTAAACCAGGGAACACTGAAGCTTTCTTT.